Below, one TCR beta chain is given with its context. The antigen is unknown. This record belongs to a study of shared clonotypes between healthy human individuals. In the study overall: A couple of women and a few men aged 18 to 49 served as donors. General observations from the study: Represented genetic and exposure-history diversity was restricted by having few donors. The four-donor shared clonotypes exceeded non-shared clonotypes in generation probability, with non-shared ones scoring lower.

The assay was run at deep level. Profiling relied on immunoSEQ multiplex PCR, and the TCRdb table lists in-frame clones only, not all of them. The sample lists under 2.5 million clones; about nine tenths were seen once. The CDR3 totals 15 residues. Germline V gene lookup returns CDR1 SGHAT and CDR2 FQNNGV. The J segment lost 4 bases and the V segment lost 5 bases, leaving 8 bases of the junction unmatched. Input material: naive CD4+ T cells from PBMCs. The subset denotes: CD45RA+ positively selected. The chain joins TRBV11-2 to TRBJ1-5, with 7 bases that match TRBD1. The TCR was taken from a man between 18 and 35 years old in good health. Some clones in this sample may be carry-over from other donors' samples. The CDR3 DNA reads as TGTGCCAGCAGCCGGGACAGACAAGAAAATCAGCCCCAGCATTTT. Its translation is CASSRDRQENQPQHF.